The T cell receptor beta chain described here comes from a study of T cells in Graves' hyperthyroidism and ophthalmopathy. To note about this clonotype: Its antigen is not identified.

What was amplified from RNA transcripts were TCR beta CDR3 regions. First-round RT-PCR targeting the TCR CDR3 was performed with the HTBI primer set. TCRdb re-derived calls from the multiplex PCR reads in MiXCR, one entry per CDR3 protein. The repertoire holds hundreds of thousands of distinct CDR3 sequences, about a sixth seen once, with over 3.5% in the top ten. Broader study findings: Most thyroid-expanded clonotypes above 0.001 were also found in blood. Ophthalmopathy, as predicted by the model, came a median about seven months after the prediction.

Trimming cost V 3 bases and J 4 bases, with 9 bases left between them. This CDR3 comprises 14 residues. The germline V gene has CDR1 MNHEY and CDR2 SMNVEV (reference sequence). Disease duration under 2 months; hyperthyroidism patients were aged 18 to 65. The PBMCs had their origin in roughly 9.4 ml of fresh peripheral blood. The sequence derives from a woman aged 25-40 years with Graves' hyperthyroidism. This chain joins TRBV27 and TRBJ2-2; no reliable D call. Sample: blood. The CDR3: CASSLLEPTGELFF. In DNA form, the CDR3 reads TGTGCCAGCAGTTTGCTCGAACCCACCGGGGAGCTGTTTTTT.